This T cell receptor beta chain was identified in a study of response to subunit inactivated influenza vaccine (dated by TCRdb to 2016 to 2019). Notes on the research overall: Deep quantitative profiling of the T cell receptor repertoire was used in the study to follow responses to a trivalent subunit inactivated influenza vaccine. What the work shows at the level of the full study, not this receptor alone: The authors proposed that each seasonal influenza vaccination may bring in only a limited number of new T cells.

The time point label of this sample denotes: 40 to 45 days after influenza vaccine administration. V loses 5 bases of germline sequence and J loses 0 bases, and the interval between the two ends is 9 bases. The CDR3, cysteine through phenylalanine, is 14 amino acids long. Only CDR3 DNA is held: 42 bases, read in frame from base 1. CDR1 is given as KGHDR and CDR2 as SFDVKD, both from the germline V gene. This clonotype was observed at least ten times. It has no known antigen specificity. Base qualities are not recorded, but no much larger clone differs from it by a single base. The library was made by RT-PCR. The instrument was an Illumina HiSeq 2500. TCRdb reanalyzed the raw reads on its own, using fastp at Q25 for trimming and MiXCR for clone calling, and kept in-frame beta chains. Rows merge per CDR3 protein into single entries with the most common DNA and genes. Across this sample there are hundreds of thousands of distinct CDR3 sequences, with roughly 9.8% seen only once. About 12% of the sample comes from the top ten.

Recombination connected TRBV24-1 to TRBJ2-5; TRBD2 is perhaps the D gene, given 6 matching bases. The clonotype was recovered from a man aged 45-65 years who received an inactivated influenza vaccine. Donor details come from another sample of the same person, matched by shared clones. The source was PBMCs from blood, collected roughly 45 days after vaccination. In nucleotide form, the sequence is TGTGCCACCAGTGGTAGCGGCCACCAAGAGACCCAGTACTTC. The encoded protein is CATSGSGHQETQYF.